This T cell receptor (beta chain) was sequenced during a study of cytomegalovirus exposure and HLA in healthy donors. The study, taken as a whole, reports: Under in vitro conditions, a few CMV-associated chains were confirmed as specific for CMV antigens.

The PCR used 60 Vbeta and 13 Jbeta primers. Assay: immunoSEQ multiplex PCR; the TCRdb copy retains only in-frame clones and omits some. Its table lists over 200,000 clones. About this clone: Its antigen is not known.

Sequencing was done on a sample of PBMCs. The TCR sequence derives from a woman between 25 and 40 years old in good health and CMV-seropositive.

CDR3 sequence (DNA): TGTGCCAGCAGCCCCTCCGGGACAGGGAAATACGAGCAGTACTTC. It is translated as CASSPSGTGKYEQYF. V gene TRBV11-3 combines with J gene TRBJ2-7; 9 bases map to TRBD1. The CDR3 runs 15 residues. Losses at the gene ends were 5 bases for V and 4 bases for J; bases not matched to a gene: 9. CDR1 and CDR2 from the germline V gene are SGHNT and YENEEA.